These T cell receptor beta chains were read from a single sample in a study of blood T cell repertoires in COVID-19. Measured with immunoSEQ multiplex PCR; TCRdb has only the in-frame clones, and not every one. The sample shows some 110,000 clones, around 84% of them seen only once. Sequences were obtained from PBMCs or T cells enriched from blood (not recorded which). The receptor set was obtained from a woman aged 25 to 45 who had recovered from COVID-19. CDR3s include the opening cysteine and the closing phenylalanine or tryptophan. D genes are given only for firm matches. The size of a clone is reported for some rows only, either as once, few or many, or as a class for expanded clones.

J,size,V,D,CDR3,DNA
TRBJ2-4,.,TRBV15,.,CATSRDFQRTHSQGF,TGTGCCACCAGCAGAGATTTCCAGCGTACCCATTCCCAGGGTTTC
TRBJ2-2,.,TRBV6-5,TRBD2,CASIWLAGGRGELFF,TGTGCCAGCATATGGCTAGCGGGAGGCAGAGGGGAGCTGTTTTTT
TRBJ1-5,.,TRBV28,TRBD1,CASSQDRGLGQPQHF,TGTGCCAGCAGTCAGGACAGGGGGCTAGGACAGCCCCAGCATTTT
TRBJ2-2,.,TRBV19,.,CASSTGRDTGELFF,TGTGCCAGTAGTACCGGTAGAGACACCGGGGAGCTGTTTTTT
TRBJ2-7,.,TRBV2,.,CASSEETGNYEQYF,TGTGCCAGCAGTGAAGAAACAGGGAACTACGAGCAGTACTTC
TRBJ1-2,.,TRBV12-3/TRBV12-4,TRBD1,CASSTGGGYGYTF,TGTGCCAGCAGCACAGGGGGTGGCTATGGCTACACCTTC
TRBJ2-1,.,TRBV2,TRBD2,CASSWLAGGTSYNEQFF,TGTGCCAGCAGTTGGCTAGCGGGAGGTACCTCCTACAATGAGCAGTTCTTC
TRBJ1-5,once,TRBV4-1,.,CASSQDLAGEDQPQHF,TGCGCCAGCAGCCAAGATCTGGCAGGGGAAGATCAGCCCCAGCATTTT
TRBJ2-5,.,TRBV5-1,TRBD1,CASSTGVETQYF,TGCGCCAGCAGCACAGGGGTAGAGACCCAGTACTTC
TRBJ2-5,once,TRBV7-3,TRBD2,CASSSSGLAGGETQYF,TGTGCCAGCAGCTCCTCGGGACTAGCGGGAGGGGAGACCCAGTACTTC
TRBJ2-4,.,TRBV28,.,CASTRGENIQYF,TGTGCCAGCACCAGGGGGGAAAACATTCAGTACTTC
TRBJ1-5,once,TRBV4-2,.,CASSQVARDSNQPQHF,TGTGCCAGCAGCCAAGTTGCGCGTGATAGCAATCAGCCCCAGCATTTT
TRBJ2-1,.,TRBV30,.,CAWRLRALLRDNEQFF,TGTGCCTGGAGATTACGGGCCCTCCTGAGGGACAATGAGCAGTTCTTC